The rows below give T cell receptor beta chains drawn from one sample of a study of blood T cell repertoires in COVID-19. The repertoire was sequenced with immunoSEQ multiplex PCR; TCRdb's copy has only in-frame clones and lacks some. The sample has 200,000 to 250,000 clones; roughly 81% are singletons. Sequencing was performed on peripheral blood. The receptors come from a woman aged 80 or over with COVID-19, enrolled during active disease. Both conserved end residues are part of each CDR3. A D gene is named only where the DNA matches it firmly. The size of a clone is reported for some rows only, either as once, few or many, or as a class for expanded clones.

>.|TRBV4-3|once|TRBJ2-1
CASSQDRGSYNEQFF
TGCGCCAGCAGCCAAGACCGGGGCTCCTACAATGAGCAGTTCTTC
>.|TRBV29-1|.|TRBJ2-2
CSVTRDSSNTGELFF
TGCAGCGTAACTCGGGACTCCTCGAACACCGGGGAGCTGTTTTTT
>.|TRBV3-1/TRBV3-2|.|TRBJ1-3
CASSQDRAGLGNTIYF
TGTGCCAGCAGCCAAGATCGGGCAGGGCTTGGAAACACCATATATTTT
>.|TRBV18|.|TRBJ2-7
CASSPTLGRLSSYEQYF
TGTGCCAGCTCTCCGACACTAGGAAGGCTGAGCTCCTACGAGCAGTACTTC
>TRBD1|TRBV6-6|.|TRBJ2-3
CASSRTGGSDTQYF
TGTGCCAGCAGTAGGACAGGGGGCTCAGATACGCAGTATTTT
>TRBD2|TRBV11-2|few|TRBJ2-1
CASSLRGRGVYNEQFF
TGTGCCAGCAGCTTACGTGGGCGGGGGGTCTACAATGAGCAGTTCTTC
>.|TRBV5-4|few|TRBJ1-2
CASSLGASGYTF
TGTGCCAGCAGCTTGGGGGCTAGCGGCTACACCTTC
>.|TRBV5-4|.|TRBJ1-4
CASSQEGPRKKLFF
TGTGCCAGCAGCCAGGAGGGGCCAAGGAAAAAACTGTTTTTT
>TRBD1|TRBV9|once|TRBJ1-6
CASGYYRDRGNSPLHF
TGTGCCAGCGGCTATTACCGGGACAGGGGGAATTCACCCCTCCACTTT
>.|TRBV19|.|TRBJ1-1
CASSPRSQATNTEAFF
TGTGCCAGTAGTCCCCGATCACAGGCGACGAACACTGAAGCTTTCTTT
>.|TRBV7-8|.|TRBJ1-1
CASSLGRRGMNTEAFF
TGTGCCAGCAGCTTAGGCCGTCGGGGGATGAACACTGAAGCTTTCTTT
>.|TRBV4-3|.|TRBJ1-1
CASSQPTGPNTEAFF
TGCGCCAGCAGCCAACCGACAGGTCCTAACACTGAAGCTTTCTTT
>.|TRBV5-1|.|TRBJ1-2
CASSLEEAARKGYTF
TGCGCCAGCAGCTTGGAGGAGGCGGCGAGGAAGGGCTACACCTTC
>.|TRBV5-1|.|TRBJ1-1
CASSLTVLEDTEAFF
TGCGCCAGCAGCTTGACTGTGTTAGAGGACACTGAAGCTTTCTTT
>.|TRBV7-9|few|TRBJ1-1
CASSRKNMNTEAFF
TGTGCCAGCAGCCGAAAGAACATGAACACTGAAGCTTTCTTT
>.|TRBV18|.|TRBJ1-3
CASSPPGVFTDSGNTIYF
TGTGCCAGCTCACCGCCAGGGGTTTTCACTGACTCTGGAAACACCATATATTTT
>.|TRBV30|.|TRBJ1-3
CAWSVLIGSGNTIYF
TGTGCCTGGAGTGTACTAATCGGATCTGGAAACACCATATATTTT
>TRBD1|TRBV11-3|.|TRBJ1-3
CASRQTGFGNTIYF
TGTGCCAGCAGACAGACAGGGTTCGGAAACACCATATATTTT
>TRBD2|TRBV11-1|.|TRBJ2-7
CASSFSSGLYEQYF
TGTGCCAGCAGCTTCTCTAGCGGACTCTACGAGCAGTACTTC
>TRBD2|TRBV4-1|.|TRBJ2-4
CASSPRVLAGGGIQYF
TGCGCCAGCAGCCCAAGGGTATTAGCGGGAGGAGGCATTCAGTACTTC
>.|TRBV30|.|TRBJ2-2
CAWKAGRNTGELFF
TGTGCCTGGAAGGCGGGGAGGAACACCGGGGAGCTGTTTTTT
>.|TRBV10-3|.|TRBJ1-1
CAIAPSGGGTEAFF
TGTGCCATCGCCCCATCGGGAGGAGGGACTGAAGCTTTCTTT
>TRBD2|TRBV25-1|.|TRBJ2-1
CASSAPGLAGYNEQFF
TGTGCCAGCAGTGCCCCTGGGCTAGCGGGGTACAATGAGCAGTTCTTC
>.|TRBV5-1|.|TRBJ1-3
CASSGGSAGNTIYF
TGCGCCAGCTCGGGGGGCAGTGCTGGAAACACCATATATTTT
>TRBD2|TRBV7-8|.|TRBJ2-1
CASSKPSGLARTYNEQFF
TGTGCCAGCAGCAAGCCCTCCGGACTAGCGCGTACCTACAATGAGCAGTTCTTC
>.|TRBV5-1|.|TRBJ2-5
CASRGGLETQYF
TGCGCCAGCAGGGGGGGGCTTGAGACCCAGTACTTC
>TRBD2|TRBV12-5|.|TRBJ2-3
CASGPGLAGGPQYF
TGTGCTAGTGGCCCGGGTCTAGCGGGAGGGCCCCAGTATTTT
>.|TRBV7-2|.|TRBJ2-3
CASSSGLPFIDTQYF
TGTGCCAGCAGCTCAGGACTGCCGTTCATAGATACGCAGTATTTT
>TRBD1|TRBV10-1|.|TRBJ2-1
CASSPGQGGNEQFF
TGCGCCAGCAGCCCCGGACAGGGTGGGAATGAGCAGTTCTTC
>TRBD1|TRBV5-5|.|TRBJ1-2
CASSLWGDSGYTF
TGTGCCAGCAGCTTGTGGGGGGACAGTGGCTACACCTTC
>.|TRBV29-1|.|TRBJ2-7
CSVVTGSYEQYF
TGCAGCGTTGTTACGGGCTCCTACGAGCAGTACTTC
>TRBD1|TRBV7-2|.|TRBJ2-1
CASRGGDRDYNEQFF
TGTGCCAGCAGAGGGGGGGACAGGGACTACAATGAGCAGTTCTTC
>TRBD1|TRBV7-2|.|TRBJ1-5
CASSSTGGAGSNQPQHF
TGTGCCAGCAGCTCAACAGGGGGCGCCGGTAGCAATCAGCCCCAGCATTTT
>.|TRBV5-1|.|TRBJ1-1
CASSTGGNTEAFF
TGCGCCAGCAGCACCGGGGGAAACACTGAAGCTTTCTTT
>.|TRBV7-2|.|TRBJ1-3
CASSLAWGDPRGNTIYF
TGTGCCAGCAGCTTAGCGTGGGGAGACCCGAGGGGAAACACCATATATTTT
>TRBD1|TRBV6-4|.|TRBJ1-2
CASIGDRGSGYGYTF
TGTGCCAGCATAGGGGACAGGGGTTCGGGCTATGGCTACACCTTC
>.|TRBV7-2|.|TRBJ1-5
CASSSQWSNQPQHF
TGTGCCAGCAGCTCTCAGTGGAGCAATCAGCCCCAGCATTTT
>.|TRBV7-2|.|TRBJ2-3
CASSQVIGDTQYF
TGTGCCAGCAGCCAGGTAATAGGAGATACGCAGTATTTT
>TRBD1|TRBV6-6|few|TRBJ1-5
CASKLLPGQVNQPQHF
TGTGCCAGCAAACTCCTCCCCGGACAGGTAAATCAGCCCCAGCATTTT
>.|TRBV24-1|once|TRBJ2-2
CATGRGSLNTGELFF
TGTGCCACCGGAAGGGGGTCTCTGAACACCGGGGAGCTGTTTTTT
>.|TRBV21-1|.|TRBJ1-2
CASTSGSGYTF
TGTGCCAGCACCTCGGGTAGCGGCTACACCTTC
>.|TRBV7-2|.|TRBJ2-2
CASSLDSRSGELFF
TGTGCCAGCAGCTTAGACTCTAGATCCGGGGAGCTGTTTTTT
>.|TRBV2|few|TRBJ1-2
CASKLSGTNYGYTF
TGTGCCAGCAAACTTTCGGGGACTAACTATGGCTACACCTTC
>.|TRBV2|.|TRBJ2-7
CASSESSEGVNGVEQYF
TGTGCCAGCAGTGAATCATCTGAGGGGGTAAACGGGGTCGAGCAGTACTTC
>TRBD2|TRBV27|once|TRBJ2-3
CASSSLGGGTDTQYF
TGTGCCAGCAGTTCTCTGGGGGGGGGAACAGATACGCAGTATTTT
>TRBD1|TRBV11-2|.|TRBJ2-7
CASSFTVGTGSPEQYF
TGTGCCAGCAGCTTCACCGTCGGGACAGGGTCCCCCGAGCAGTACTTC
>TRBD2|TRBV4-1|.|TRBJ2-2
CASSRLPAGGGELFF
TGCGCCAGCAGCAGGCTACCCGCGGGAGGCGGGGAGCTGTTTTTT
>TRBD2|TRBV7-2|.|TRBJ2-2
CASSLASGVAGELFF
TGTGCCAGCAGCTTAGCTAGCGGGGTGGCCGGGGAGCTGTTTTTT
>.|TRBV3-1/TRBV3-2|.|TRBJ2-3
CASSRTLSSTDTQYF
TGTGCCAGCAGCCGGACACTTTCTAGCACAGATACGCAGTATTTT
>TRBD1|TRBV4-2|.|TRBJ1-5
CASSQEQGTNNQPQHF
TGTGCCAGCAGCCAAGAACAGGGGACCAACAATCAGCCCCAGCATTTT
>.|TRBV7-7|.|TRBJ2-5
CASSSDLQETQYF
TGTGCTAGCAGCTCGGACTTACAAGAGACCCAGTACTTC
>.|TRBV5-1|.|TRBJ1-3
CASSRTATSGNTIYF
TGCGCCAGCAGCCGGACAGCGACCTCTGGAAACACCATATATTTT
>.|TRBV7-3|once|TRBJ1-1
CASSASVNTEAFF
TGTGCCAGCAGCGCCTCGGTTAACACTGAAGCTTTCTTT